This record concerns one T cell receptor (beta chain) sequence. Assay used: immunoSEQ multiplex PCR; TCRdb lists only in-frame clones, some missing. The data hold some 25,000 clones, with about 80% observed a single time. Looked up from germline, CDR1 is SGHNT and CDR2 is YENEEA. The V segment lost 5 bases and the J segment 2 bases; nucleotides outside the gene matches: 10. This CDR3 has 16 amino acids. The data were obtained in a study of T cells in narcolepsy. The sequence derives from a human donor with narcolepsy. Specimen: CD45RA- memory CD4+ T cells from PBMCs. V gene TRBV11-3 combines with J gene TRBJ2-3; TRBD1 aligns across 7 bases. The CDR3 DNA is TGTGCCAGCAGCCCAGCCGGGACAGTAAACACAGATACGCAGTATTTT. This gives the protein CASSPAGTVNTDTQYF.